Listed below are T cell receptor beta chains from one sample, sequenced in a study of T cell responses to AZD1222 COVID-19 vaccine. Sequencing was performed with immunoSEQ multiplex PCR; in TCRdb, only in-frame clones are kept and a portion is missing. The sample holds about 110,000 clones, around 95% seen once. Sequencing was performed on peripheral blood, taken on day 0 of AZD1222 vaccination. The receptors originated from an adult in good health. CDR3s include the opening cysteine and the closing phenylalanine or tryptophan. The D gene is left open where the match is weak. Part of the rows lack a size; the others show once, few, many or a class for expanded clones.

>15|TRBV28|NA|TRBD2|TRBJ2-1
TGTGCCAGCAGTCTAGCGGGAGGGCCTCTCAATGAGCAGTTCTTC
CASSLAGGPLNEQFF
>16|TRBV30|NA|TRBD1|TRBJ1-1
TGTGCCTGGAGCCGCAGGCGGGACAGTTTGAACACTGAAGCTTTCTTT
CAWSRRRDSLNTEAFF
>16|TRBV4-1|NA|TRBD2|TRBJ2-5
TGCGCCAGCAGCCTTACCCCTGCGGGGGGAGTAGAGACCCAGTACTTC
CASSLTPAGGVETQYF
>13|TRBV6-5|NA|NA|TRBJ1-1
TGTGCCAGCAGTTACCGGGATAACACTGAAGCTTTCTTT
CASSYRDNTEAFF
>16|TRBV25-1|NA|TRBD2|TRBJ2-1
TGTGCCAGCAGTGCACGGCAACTAGCGGGGCGCAATGAGCAGTTCTTC
CASSARQLAGRNEQFF
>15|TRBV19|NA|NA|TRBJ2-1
TGTGCCAGTAGTAGTGGGGCCCTTGACTACAATGAGCAGTTCTTC
CASSSGALDYNEQFF
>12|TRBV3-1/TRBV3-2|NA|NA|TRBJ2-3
TGTGCCAGCAGCCTCGACACAGATACGCAGTATTTT
CASSLDTDTQYF
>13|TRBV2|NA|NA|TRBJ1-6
TGTGCCAGCAGTGGGGACATCCACTCACCCCTCCACTTT
CASSGDIHSPLHF
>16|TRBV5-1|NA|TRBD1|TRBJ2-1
TGCGCCAGCAGTCGGACCCCGGGACAGGGGTACAATGAGCAGTTCTTC
CASSRTPGQGYNEQFF
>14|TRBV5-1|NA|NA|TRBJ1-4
TGCGCCAGCAGCTTCAGAGAATCTAATGAAAAACTGTTTTTT
CASSFRESNEKLFF
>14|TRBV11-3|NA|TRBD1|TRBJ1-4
TGTGCCAGCAGCCAAGGACAGGGCAGGGAAAAACTGTTTTTT
CASSQGQGREKLFF
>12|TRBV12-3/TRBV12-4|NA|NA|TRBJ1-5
TGTGCCAGCAGTCCCCGGGGTCAGCCCCAGCATTTT
CASSPRGQPQHF
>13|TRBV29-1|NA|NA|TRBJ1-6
TGCAGCGTTGTTGTAGGGGATAATTCACCCCTCCACTTT
CSVVVGDNSPLHF
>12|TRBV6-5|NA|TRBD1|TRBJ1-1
TGTGCCACCACGACAGGGGGCAATCAAGCTTTCTTT
CATTTGGNQAFF
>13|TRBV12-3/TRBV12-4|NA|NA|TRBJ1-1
TGTGCCAGCAGTTTGATGGCAGTTGCTGAAGCTTTCTTT
CASSLMAVAEAFF
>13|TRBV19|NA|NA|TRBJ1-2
TGTGCCAGTAGTATAGATCCTGAGACAGCCTACACCTTC
CASSIDPETAYTF
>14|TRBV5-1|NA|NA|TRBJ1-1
TGCGCCAGCAGCCCTGACAGGATGAGGACAAGGACTTTCTTT
CASSPDRMRTRTFF
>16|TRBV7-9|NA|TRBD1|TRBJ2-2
TGTGCCAGCAGCTTAATAGGGGGCAGGAACACCGGGGAGCTGTTTTTT
CASSLIGGRNTGELFF
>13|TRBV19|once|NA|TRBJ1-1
TGTGCCAGTAGTATCGGAGCTCCCGAGGAAGCTTTCTTT
CASSIGAPEEAFF
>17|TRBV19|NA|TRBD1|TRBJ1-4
TGTGCCAGTAGTAACAGGGGACGCTCGTCCCTTAATGAAAAACTGTTTTTT
CASSNRGRSSLNEKLFF
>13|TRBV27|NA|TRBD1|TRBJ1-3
TGTGCCAGCAGCCCGGACAGGGGAAACACCATATATTTT
CASSPDRGNTIYF
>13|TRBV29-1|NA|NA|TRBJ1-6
TGCAGCGCCAGGGACTCGCCGAGCTCACCCCTCCACTTT
CSARDSPSSPLHF
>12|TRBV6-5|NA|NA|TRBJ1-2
TGTGCCAGCAGTTACGGGGGATATGGCTACACCTTC
CASSYGGYGYTF